The 15 T cell receptor beta chains below all came from one sample that was sequenced in a study of cytomegalovirus exposure and HLA in healthy donors. PCR was performed using 60 Vbeta and 13 Jbeta primers. Here immunoSEQ multiplex PCR was the method, and the copy in TCRdb shows in-frame clones only, minus some. The sample has 120,000 or so clones; over 75% are singletons. Sequencing was performed on PBMCs. Source of these receptors: a woman between 18 and 29 years old in good health and CMV-seronegative.

V usage is TRBV10-3 and J usage is TRBJ2-7; D perhaps matches TRBD2 (5 bases). The V gene's germline CDR1 is ENHRY and CDR2 SYGVKD. The CDR3 runs 15 residues. The V and J ends lost 10 bases and 4 bases respectively, with 23 bases between them. The CDR3 sequence is CATRGNQDFQYEQYF. The CDR3 nucleotides are TGTGCCACCCGAGGTAACCAGGACTTCCAATACGAGCAGTACTTC.

V and J are TRBV19 and TRBJ2-5, with TRBD1 as a possible D gene (5 bases). The CDR3 covers 14 residues. CDR1 and CDR2 from the germline V gene are LNHDA and SQIVND (reference sequence). Trimming took 3 bases from V and 3 from J, leaving 11 bases between them. CDR3 sequence (DNA): TGTGCCAGTAGTATGGATACAGGAGAAGAGACCCAGTACTTC. It yields the protein CASSMDTGEETQYF.

V and J are TRBV23-1 and TRBJ2-5; no firm D call. TRBV23-1 is an ORF for which the function is uncertain. The CDR3 consists of 12 residues. The CDR3 DNA follows: TGCGCTGGCGGCGCGAACCAAGAGACCCAGTACTTC. Translating gives CAGGANQETQYF.

The V and J genes are TRBV2 and TRBJ2-4; no definite D call. Germline values: CDR1 SNHLY, CDR2 FYNNEI. The CDR3 spans 13 residues. The V end lost 10 bases, the J end lost 1 base, and 11 bases lay between the germline ends. The CDR3 here is CATRPLAKNIQYF. The CDR3 DNA sequence: TGTGCCACCCGTCCTCTCGCCAAAAACATTCAGTACTTC.

The chain combines TRBV5-1 with TRBJ2-1; a possible D gene is TRBD2 (5 bases). The germline CDR1 and CDR2 sequences are SGHRS and YFSETQ. The CDR3 loop spans 14 amino acids. Trimming pared 5 bases from V and 4 bases from J, leaving 13 bases between. Written as DNA, the CDR3 is TGCGCCAGCAGTCCAGGCGACTATTACAATGAGCAGTTCTTC. This translates into CASSPGDYYNEQFF. The variable domain in full, completed from reference TRBV5-1 and TRBJ2-1, reads KAGVTQTPRYLIKTRGQQVTLSCSPISGHRSVSWYQQTPGQGLQFLFEYFSETQRNKGNFPGRFSGRQFSNSRSEMNVSTLELGDSALYLCASSPGDYYNEQFFGPGTRLTVL.

The chain combines TRBV5-6 with TRBJ1-2; D perhaps matches TRBD1 (5 bases). CDR1 and CDR2 (germline): SGHDT, YYEEEE. Trimming shortened V by 5 bases and J by 0 bases, and 17 bases separated the two germline ends. The CDR3 consists of 16 residues. CDR3 DNA: TGTGCCAGCAGGGTCTTTTCAGGGTCAGCTAACTATGGCTACACCTTC. Translating gives CASRVFSGSANYGYTF.

The chain employs TRBV6-6 and TRBJ2-3, with 8 bases fitting TRBD2. In germline, CDR1 is MNHNY, CDR2 SVGAGI (reference sequence). Germline trimming cut 2 bases from V and 5 bases from J; bases unmatched to any gene: 9. This CDR3 contains 16 residues. CDR3 nucleotides: TGTGCCAGCAGTTACGGGGGAGTTAGCGGGATAGATACGCAGTATTTT. This encodes CASSYGGVSGIDTQYF.

The J gene is TRBJ2-7, the V gene TRBV11-1, with TRBD2 identical over 9 bases. The V gene's germline CDR1 is SGHAT and CDR2 FQDESV (reference sequence). The CDR3 has 15 residues. The J segment lost 3 bases and the V segment lost 5 bases, leaving 8 bases of the junction unmatched. The CDR3 sequence: CASSRPGLALYEQYF. DNA for the CDR3: TGTGCCAGCAGCCGTCCCGGACTAGCGCTCTACGAGCAGTACTTC.

The gene calls are TRBV27 and TRBJ2-3; D remains ambiguous. The CDR3 covers 15 residues. The germline CDR1 and CDR2 sequences are MNHEY and SMNVEV (reference sequence). The V end lost 7 bases, the J end lost 2 bases, and 16 bases lay between the germline ends. As DNA, the CDR3 is TGTGCCAGCAAGAGGCGGCCTATTGTCACAGATACGCAGTATTTT. This gives the protein CASKRRPIVTDTQYF.

The chain joins TRBV4-1 to TRBJ2-7, with a possible D match to TRBD2 (7 bases). Germline CDR1 reads MGHRA; CDR2 reads YSYEKL. The CDR3 loop spans 13 amino acids. V was trimmed by 3 bases and J by 6 bases, leaving 12 bases between them. The CDR3 is CASSHWGGGEQYF. The CDR3 DNA reads TGCGCCAGCAGCCATTGGGGAGGGGGCGAGCAGTACTTC.

This chain connects TRBV2 to TRBJ1-6, with D possibly being TRBD1 (5 bases). V gave up 7 bases and J gave up 12 bases, with 22 bases separating them. CDR1 and CDR2 from the germline V gene are SNHLY and FYNNEI. This CDR3 has 15 residues. CDR3 residues: CASNGGPPGTKPLHF. In DNA, the CDR3 is TGTGCCAGCAATGGAGGACCCCCCGGGACTAAACCCCTCCACTTT.

This clone was detected only a few times. The chain links TRBV6-1 to TRBJ2-1, with D uncertain. Germline V gene sequence: CDR1 MNHNS, CDR2 SASEGT. The CDR3 spans 13 residues. The V and J ends lost 4 bases and 6 bases respectively, with 10 bases between them. CDR3 coding DNA: TGTGCCAGCAGTGTTAGTGAATTCAATGAGCAGTTCTTC. Translation gives CASSVSEFNEQFF.

V gene TRBV6-5 combines with J gene TRBJ1-2, with D perhaps matching TRBD1 (6 bases). CDR3 length: 14 amino acids. Germline CDR1 is MNHEY and CDR2 is SVGAGI. The V and J ends lost 4 bases and 6 bases respectively, with 15 bases between them. The CDR3 spells CASSSDRLLNGYTF. As DNA, the CDR3 is TGTGCCAGCAGTTCCGACAGGCTCTTAAATGGCTACACCTTC.

Worth noting for this clone: An end of the junction differs from the germline gene, which may be a read error. In DNA, the CDR3 is TGTGCCAGCAGCTTAGAATCGGCTTTCGGAAACAGTCAGTACTTC. Translation: CASSLESAFGNSQYF. The chain links TRBV7-8 to TRBJ2-4, with D unclear. Germline lookup yields CDR1 SGHVS and CDR2 FQNEAQ. The CDR3 has 15 residues.

This sequence joins TRBV19 and TRBJ1-1, with TRBD1 as a possible D gene (6 bases). The CDR3 has 14 amino acids. V was cut by 10 bases and J by 5 bases, with 20 bases left in between. From germline, CDR1 is LNHDA and CDR2 SQIVND (reference sequence). The CDR3 spells CATSEWGGPTEAFF. The CDR3 region has the DNA TGTGCCACATCCGAATGGGGGGGGCCAACTGAAGCTTTCTTT.